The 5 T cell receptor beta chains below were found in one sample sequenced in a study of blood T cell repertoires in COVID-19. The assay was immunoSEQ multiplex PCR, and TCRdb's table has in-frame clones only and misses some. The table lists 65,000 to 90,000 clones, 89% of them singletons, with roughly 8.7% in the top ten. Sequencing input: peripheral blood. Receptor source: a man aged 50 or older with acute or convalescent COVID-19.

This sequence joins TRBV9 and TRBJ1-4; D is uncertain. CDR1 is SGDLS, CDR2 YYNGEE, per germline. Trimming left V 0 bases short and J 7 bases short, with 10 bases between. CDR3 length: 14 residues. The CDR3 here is CASSVDDAGEKLFF. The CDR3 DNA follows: TGTGCCAGCAGCGTAGATGATGCGGGTGAAAAACTGTTTTTT.

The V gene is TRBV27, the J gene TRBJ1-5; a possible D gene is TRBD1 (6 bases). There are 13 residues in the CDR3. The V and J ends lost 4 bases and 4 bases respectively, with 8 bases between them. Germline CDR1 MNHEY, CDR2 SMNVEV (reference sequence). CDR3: CASSWDTNQPQHF. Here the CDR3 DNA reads TGTGCCAGCAGTTGGGACACTAATCAGCCCCAGCATTTT.

The CDR3 coding sequence is TGTGCCAGCAGTGATGTAACTAGCGGACAAGAGACCCAGTACTTC. This sequence encodes CASSDVTSGQETQYF. The chain employs TRBV2 and TRBJ2-5; 8 bases agree with TRBD2. J was trimmed by 2 bases and V by 3 bases; bases with no gene match: 5. The CDR3 length is 15 residues. In germline, CDR1 is SNHLY, CDR2 FYNNEI.

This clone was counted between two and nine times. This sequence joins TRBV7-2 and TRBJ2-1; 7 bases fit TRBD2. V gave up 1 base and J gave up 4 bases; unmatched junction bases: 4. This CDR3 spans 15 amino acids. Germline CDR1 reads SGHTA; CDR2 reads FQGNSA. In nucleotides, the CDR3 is TGTGCCAGCAGCTTAGAAGGGCGGGGGTACAATGAGCAGTTCTTC. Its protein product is CASSLEGRGYNEQFF.

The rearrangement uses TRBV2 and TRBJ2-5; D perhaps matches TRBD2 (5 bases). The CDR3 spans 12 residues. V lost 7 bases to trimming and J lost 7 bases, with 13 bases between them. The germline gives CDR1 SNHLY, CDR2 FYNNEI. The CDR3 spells CASTGLSGTQYF. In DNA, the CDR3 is TGTGCCAGCACTGGACTGTCAGGGACCCAGTACTTC.